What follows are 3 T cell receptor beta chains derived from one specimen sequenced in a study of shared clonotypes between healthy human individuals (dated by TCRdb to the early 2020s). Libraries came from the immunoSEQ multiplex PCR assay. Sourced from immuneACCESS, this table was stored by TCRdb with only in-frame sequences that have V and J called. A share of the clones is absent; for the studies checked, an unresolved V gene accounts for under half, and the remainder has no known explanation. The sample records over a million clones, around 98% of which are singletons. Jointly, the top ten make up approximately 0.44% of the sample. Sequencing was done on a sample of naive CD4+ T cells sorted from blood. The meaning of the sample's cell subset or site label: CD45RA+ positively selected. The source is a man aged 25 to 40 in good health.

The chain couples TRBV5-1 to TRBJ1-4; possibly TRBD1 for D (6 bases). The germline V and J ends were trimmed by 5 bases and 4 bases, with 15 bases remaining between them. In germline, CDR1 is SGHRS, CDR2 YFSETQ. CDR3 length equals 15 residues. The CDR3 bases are TGCGCCAGCAGTAAAGATTGGACAGTTAATGAAAAACTGTTTTTT. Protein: CASSKDWTVNEKLFF.

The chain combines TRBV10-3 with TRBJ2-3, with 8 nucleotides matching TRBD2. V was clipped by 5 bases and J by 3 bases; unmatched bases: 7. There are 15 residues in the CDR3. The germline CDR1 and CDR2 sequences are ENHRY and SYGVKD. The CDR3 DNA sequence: TGTGCCATCAGTCCGGGACTAGGAGGGACAGATACGCAGTATTTT. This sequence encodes CAISPGLGGTDTQYF.

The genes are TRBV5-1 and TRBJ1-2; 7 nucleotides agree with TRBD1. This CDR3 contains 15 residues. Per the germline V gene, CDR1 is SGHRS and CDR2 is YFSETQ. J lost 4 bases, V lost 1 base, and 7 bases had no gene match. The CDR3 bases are TGCGCCAGCAGCTTGACAGGGGAAGGGGGCTATGGCTACACCTTC. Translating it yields CASSLTGEGGYGYTF.